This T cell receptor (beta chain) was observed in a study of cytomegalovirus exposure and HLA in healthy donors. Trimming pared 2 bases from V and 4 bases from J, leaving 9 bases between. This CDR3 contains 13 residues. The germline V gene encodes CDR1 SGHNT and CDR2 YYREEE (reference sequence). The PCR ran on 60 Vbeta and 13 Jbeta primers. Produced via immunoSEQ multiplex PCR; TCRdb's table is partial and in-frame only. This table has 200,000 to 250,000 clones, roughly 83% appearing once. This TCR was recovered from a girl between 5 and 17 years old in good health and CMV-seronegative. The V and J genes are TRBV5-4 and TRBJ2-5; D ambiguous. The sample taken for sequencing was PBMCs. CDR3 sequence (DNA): TGTGCCAGCAGCTTTAACAGACCAGAGACCCAGTACTTC. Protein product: CASSFNRPETQYF.